The 26 T cell receptor beta chains below were found in one sample sequenced in a study of blood T cell repertoires in COVID-19. Profiling relied on immunoSEQ multiplex PCR, and the TCRdb table lists in-frame clones only, not all of them. This sample carries under 300,000 clones, about four fifths of them seen once, and the ten largest clones take approximately 1.8%. The specimen was peripheral blood. The receptors were gathered from a man aged 25-45 years who had recovered from COVID-19.

The V call is TRBV2, the J call TRBJ2-2; tentative D call: TRBD1 (6 bases). V was shortened by 2 bases and J by 8 bases, with 15 bases between the two germline ends. The CDR3 loop spans 15 amino acids. Germline values: CDR1 SNHLY, CDR2 FYNNEI. The CDR3 reads CASSELRQAPGELFF. CDR3 coding DNA: TGTGCCAGCAGTGAACTCCGACAGGCCCCGGGGGAGCTGTTTTTT.

V gene TRBV12-3 or TRBV12-4 combines with J gene TRBJ1-5; D possibly corresponds to TRBD1 (6 bases). With 6 bases removed from V and 6 bases from J, the gap between germline ends came to 9 bases. This CDR3 comprises 12 residues. CDR3: CASRPTGQPQHF. The CDR3 DNA reads as TGTGCCAGCAGACCGACAGGTCAGCCCCAGCATTTT.

This chain's CDR3 is CASSGGQGVSYEQYF. The CDR3, as DNA: TGTGCCAGCAGCGGCGGACAGGGGGTCTCCTACGAGCAGTACTTC. V usage is TRBV9 and J usage is TRBJ2-7; 10 nucleotides align to TRBD1. CDR1 is SGDLS, CDR2 YYNGEE, per germline. The CDR3 consists of 15 residues. The trim removed 3 bases at V and 0 bases at J, leaving 3 bases unmatched.

The chain links TRBV5-8 to TRBJ2-4; possible D gene TRBD2, 5 bases. V was shortened by 5 bases and J by 7 bases, with 28 bases between the two germline ends. This CDR3 is built from 18 residues. Germline CDR1 SGHTS, CDR2 YDEGEE. DNA for the CDR3: TGTGCCAGCAGGTCTGAACGAGTTACGGGTTGGAGGATCAACATTCAGTACTTC. Amino acid sequence: CASRSERVTGWRINIQYF. Combining the CDR3 with reference TRBV5-8 and TRBJ2-4 gives the whole variable domain EAGVTQSPTHLIKTRGQQATLRCSPISGHTSVYWYQQALGLGLQFLLWYDEGEERNRGNFPPRFSGRQFPNYSSELNVNALELEDSALYLCASRSERVTGWRINIQYFGAGTRLSVL.

This clone turned up a few times. The rearrangement joins TRBV10-3 to TRBJ2-2; a possible D gene is TRBD1 (6 bases). CDR1 and CDR2 (germline): ENHRY, SYGVKD. This CDR3 comprises 17 residues. Deletions cut 6 bases from V and 0 bases from J, with 17 bases between. The CDR3 coding sequence is TGTGCCATCAGGACTAACGGGACACTAGCGAACACCGGGGAGCTGTTTTTT. Protein sequence: CAIRTNGTLANTGELFF.

The chain joins TRBV5-1 to TRBJ2-3, with D unresolved. Trimming cost V 0 bases and J 1 base, with 15 bases left between them. The germline V gene encodes CDR1 SGHRS and CDR2 YFSETQ. The CDR3 has 17 amino acids. The CDR3 bases are TGCGCCAGCAGCTTGGTGGCGGCCCTCTCGGGCACAGATACGCAGTATTTT. Translation: CASSLVAALSGTDTQYF.

The gene calls are TRBV19 and TRBJ2-1; 10 positions match TRBD2. The CDR3 loop spans 15 amino acids. Trimming removed 7 bases from V and 6 bases from J; junction bases left unmatched: 9. Germline V gene data show CDR1 as LNHDA and CDR2 as SQIVND (reference sequence). The CDR3, as DNA: TGTGCCAGTAAGGCTAGCGGGGGTAACTTCAATGAGCAGTTCTTC. It translates to CASKASGGNFNEQFF.

The genes are TRBV7-6 and TRBJ2-5, with TRBD1 matching 10 bases. V dropped 6 bases and J dropped 6; count of bases not matched to a gene: 4. This CDR3 spans 13 amino acids. Germline values: CDR1 SGHVS, CDR2 FNYEAQ. The CDR3 here is CASRDRGRQTQYF. Written as DNA, the CDR3 is TGTGCCAGCAGGGACAGGGGGAGACAGACCCAGTACTTC.

The rearrangement joins TRBV18 to TRBJ2-3; perhaps TRBD1 as D (6 bases). V gave up 1 base and J gave up 3 bases, with 11 bases separating them. CDR3 length equals 15 residues. Germline values: CDR1 KGHSH, CDR2 LQKENI. The CDR3 nucleotides are TGTGCCAGCTCACCACAGGACAGCATGACAGATACGCAGTATTTT. Residues: CASSPQDSMTDTQYF.

The chain carries TRBV2 and TRBJ1-5; tentative D call: TRBD1 (5 bases). Germline V gene lookup returns CDR1 SNHLY and CDR2 FYNNEI. V was cut by 4 bases and J by 6 bases, with 16 bases left in between. This CDR3 region has 15 residues. The chain's CDR3 is CASSVGGRSSQPQHF. The CDR3 DNA sequence: TGTGCCAGCAGTGTGGGGGGGAGGAGCTCTCAGCCCCAGCATTTT.

This chain uses TRBV18 with TRBJ2-7; the D gene is possibly TRBD1 (6 bases). Trimming removed 5 bases from V and 5 bases from J, with 16 bases in between. The CDR3 contains 14 residues. Germline CDR1 reads KGHSH; CDR2 reads LQKENI. The CDR3 spells CASSMTGVFNEQYV. In DNA, the CDR3 is TGTGCCAGCTCAATGACAGGAGTCTTCAACGAGCAGTACGTC.

The V and J genes are TRBV10-1 and TRBJ2-2, with TRBD1 as a possible D gene (5 bases). Per germline, CDR1 WNHNN and CDR2 SYGVQD (reference sequence). Trimming removed 10 bases at V and 0 bases at J, with 9 bases between. The CDR3 spans 13 residues. The CDR3, as DNA: TGCGCCACCAGACAGACGAACACCGGGGAGCTGTTTTTT. Its translation is CATRQTNTGELFF.

The V gene is TRBV7-3, the J gene TRBJ2-7; 7 bases are a match to TRBD1. This CDR3 has 13 residues. V gave up 10 bases and J gave up 1 base; unmatched junction bases: 7. From germline, CDR1 is SGHTA and CDR2 FQGTGA. The CDR3 here is CATSTGSSYEQYV. In nucleotides, the CDR3 is TGTGCCACCTCGACAGGGTCGTCCTACGAGCAGTACGTC.

This chain connects TRBV7-8 to TRBJ1-2; a possible D gene is TRBD1 (5 bases). V was shortened by 5 bases and J by 4 bases, with 14 bases between the two germline ends. The germline gives CDR1 SGHVS, CDR2 FQNEAQ. This CDR3 region has 14 residues. CDR3 protein: CASSPTVFSYGYTF. The CDR3 DNA sequence: TGTGCCAGCAGCCCGACAGTTTTTAGCTATGGCTACACCTTC.

The table lists this clone with a count of one. The V gene is TRBV23-1, the J gene TRBJ2-2; possible D gene TRBD2, 5 bases. TRBV23-1 is treated as an ORF (open reading frame) with a function not yet certain. The CDR3 has 16 amino acids. V lost 1 base and J lost 1, with 10 bases in between. CDR3 protein: CASSQCSRENTGELFF. CDR3 DNA: TGCGCCAGCAGTCAATGTTCCCGGGAGAACACCGGGGAGCTGTTTTTT.

The CDR3 protein is CASSPRQGTSYEQYF. The CDR3 coding sequence is TGTGCCAGCAGCCCCCGACAGGGCACCTCCTACGAGCAGTACTTC. V is TRBV9 and J is TRBJ2-7, with 7 bases identical to TRBD1. J lost 0 bases, V lost 4 bases, and 7 bases had no gene match. This CDR3 has 15 amino acids. The germline V gene has CDR1 SGDLS and CDR2 YYNGEE.

The chain uses TRBV19 and TRBJ2-6; no clear D. V lost 4 bases and J 0 bases, leaving 7 bases between the germline ends. The germline CDR1 and CDR2 sequences are LNHDA and SQIVND (reference sequence). This CDR3 has 15 amino acids. The CDR3 DNA sequence: TGTGCCAGTAGTACCTCTAACTCTGGGGCCAACGTCCTGACTTTC. It is translated as CASSTSNSGANVLTF.

This clone was found a few times. V gene TRBV24-1 combines with J gene TRBJ1-3, with D maybe TRBD1 (5 bases). Germline V lookup: CDR1 KGHDR, CDR2 SFDVKD. This CDR3 contains 15 residues. Trimming shortened V by 2 bases and J by 8 bases, and 15 bases separated the two germline ends. CDR3 protein: CATSDCGTWLDTIYF. The CDR3 nucleotides are TGTGCCACCAGTGATTGCGGGACCTGGCTGGACACCATATATTTT.

A word on this clone: In the same sample, other DNA sequences code for this CDR3. V is TRBV4-1 and J is TRBJ1-1, with 9 bases lining up with TRBD1. Germline values: CDR1 MGHRA, CDR2 YSYEKL. After removal of 1 base from V and 0 bases from J, the junction contained 3 bases not matched to a gene. CDR3 length equals 16 residues. The CDR3 here is CASSQGQGVMNTEAFF. The CDR3 DNA reads TGCGCCAGCAGCCAAGGACAGGGGGTAATGAACACTGAAGCTTTCTTT.

The V call is TRBV7-6, the J call TRBJ2-1; a weak D match, TRBD2 (7 bases). This CDR3 comprises 15 residues. V shed 2 bases and J shed 1 base, with 9 bases lying between them. The germline CDR1 and CDR2 sequences are SGHVS and FNYEAQ. The CDR3 region is CASSLRGGSYNEQFF. CDR3 DNA: TGTGCCAGCAGCTTAAGGGGGGGGTCCTACAATGAGCAGTTCTTC.

The chain has TRBV29-1 and TRBJ2-7; 8 positions agree with TRBD1. There are 13 residues in the CDR3. After removal of 3 bases from V and 5 bases from J, the junction contained 6 bases not matched to a gene. The germline CDR1 and CDR2 sequences are SQVTM and ANQGSEA. The CDR3 DNA sequence: TGCAGCGTTGATTGGACAGGGTCCCACGAGCAGTACTTC. Its protein product is CSVDWTGSHEQYF.

The chain is built from TRBV3-1 (or the pseudogene TRBV3-2) and TRBJ1-2; D not certain. CDR3 length: 15 residues. The V end lost 4 bases, the J end lost 8 bases, and 20 bases lay between the germline ends. Germline CDR1 LGHDT, CDR2 YNNKEL (reference sequence). The CDR3: CASSLQSGKEGGYTF. The CDR3 bases are TGTGCCAGCAGCCTCCAAAGCGGGAAGGAGGGCGGCTACACCTTC.

The V and J genes are TRBV10-3 and TRBJ1-3, with a weak D call TRBD1 (6 bases). Per germline, CDR1 ENHRY and CDR2 SYGVKD. The V gene lost 9 bases and the J gene lost 4 bases, with 19 bases spanning the gap. CDR3 size: 15 residues. CDR3 protein: CAIRPQTGPGNTIYF. CDR3 bases: TGTGCCATAAGACCCCAAACAGGGCCAGGAAACACCATATATTTT.

In this sample, this clone turned up once. The chain has TRBV5-1 and TRBJ1-4; D is unclear. This CDR3 contains 16 residues. V was cut by 4 bases and J by 2 bases, with 15 bases left in between. The germline V gene has CDR1 SGHRS and CDR2 YFSETQ. CDR3 sequence reads: CASSRGSGGTNEKLFF. CDR3 nucleotides: TGCGCCAGCAGCCGCGGTTCAGGAGGGACTAATGAAAAACTGTTTTTT.

The V call is TRBV9, the J call TRBJ1-2, with TRBD1 matching over 7 bases. The CDR3 length is 12 residues. Germline-derived CDR1 and CDR2 are SGDLS and YYNGEE. V trimming: 3 bases; J trimming: 10 bases; junction bases outside the gene matches: 6. For the CDR3, the DNA is TGTGCCAGCAGCGCCCGGGACAGTTTCTACACCTTC. Encoded protein: CASSARDSFYTF.

This clone has a single count. V and J are TRBV28 and TRBJ2-2; 9 bases map to TRBD1. The CDR3 has 15 residues. With V trimmed by 4 bases and J by 4 bases, 4 bases remained unmatched. Germline V gene sequence: CDR1 MDHEN, CDR2 SYDVKM. In DNA, the CDR3 is TGTGCCAGCAGTTCTAGGGACAGGGCCACCGGGGAGCTGTTTTTT. This sequence encodes CASSSRDRATGELFF.